This TCR beta chain was recorded in a study of post-analysis software for immune sequencing data. As regards this clonotype: The antigen remains undetermined.

Researchers reported that TCR beta cDNA libraries carried unique molecular identifiers. TCRdb called the PCR reads again in MiXCR, with one record for every CDR3 protein. The sample includes hundreds of thousands of distinct CDR3 sequences, approximately 59% seen only once; the top ten take 11%. Trimming took 1 base from V and 15 from J; bases not matched to a gene: 8. The germline gives CDR1 SGHTA, CDR2 FQGNSA. The CDR3 length is 13 residues. Study-level findings and limits: About 5 TRBV segments were more frequent in patients than controls; TRBV5-6, TRBV5-1 and TRBV20-1 belonged to this group.

This TCR derives from a girl aged 2 to 10 with multiple sclerosis. Sequencing was done on a sample of blood. The gene calls are TRBV7-2 and TRBJ2-1, with 8 bases that match TRBD2. CDR3 nucleotide sequence: TGTGCCAGCAGCTTAGTACTCGGGGGGGGTGCGTTCTTC. It codes for CASSLVLGGGAFF.